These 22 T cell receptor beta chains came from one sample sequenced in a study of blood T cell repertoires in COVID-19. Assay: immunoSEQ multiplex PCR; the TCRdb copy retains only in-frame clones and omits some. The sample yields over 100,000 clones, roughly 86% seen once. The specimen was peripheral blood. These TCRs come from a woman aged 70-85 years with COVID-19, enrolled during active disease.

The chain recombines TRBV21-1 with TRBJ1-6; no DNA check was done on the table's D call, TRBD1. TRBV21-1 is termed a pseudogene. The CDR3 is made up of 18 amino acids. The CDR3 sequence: CASKPGHQGGSYNSPLHF. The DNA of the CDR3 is TGTGCCAGTAAGCCCGGACATCAGGGGGGCTCCTATAATTCACCCCTCCACTTT.

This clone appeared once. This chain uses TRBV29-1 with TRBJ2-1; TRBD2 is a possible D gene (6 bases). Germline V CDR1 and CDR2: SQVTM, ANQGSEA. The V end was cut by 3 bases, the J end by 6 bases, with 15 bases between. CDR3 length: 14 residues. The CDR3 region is CSVEGRGFPNEQFF. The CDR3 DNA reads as TGCAGCGTTGAGGGACGGGGGTTCCCCAATGAGCAGTTCTTC.

Written as DNA, the CDR3 is TGTGCCAGCAGCTTCGGGGGGGAGAATATCTACGAGCAGTACTTC. It translates to CASSFGGENIYEQYF. This chain uses TRBV5-6 with TRBJ2-7; TRBD2 matches 8 bases. Losses at the gene ends were 2 bases for V and 3 bases for J; bases not matched to a gene: 7. CDR3 length: 15 residues. Per germline, CDR1 SGHDT and CDR2 YYEEEE.

Written as DNA, the CDR3 is TGCGCCAGCAGCATCCGGGGACAGCTCTATGGCTACACCTTC. It encodes CASSIRGQLYGYTF. J is TRBJ1-2 and V is TRBV5-1; 7 bases are shared with TRBD1. CDR1 and CDR2 (germline): SGHRS, YFSETQ. Trimming removed 4 bases from V and 4 bases from J; junction bases left unmatched: 7. The CDR3 extends over 14 amino acids.

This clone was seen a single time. The CDR3 nucleotides read TGCAGCGTTACCGGGACAGGGGGCTACGAGCAGTACTTC. Residues: CSVTGTGGYEQYF. V is TRBV29-1 and J is TRBJ2-7; 11 nucleotides match TRBD1. This CDR3 has 13 amino acids. CDR1 is SQVTM and CDR2 is ANQGSEA in the germline V gene. V gave up 5 bases and J gave up 3 bases; unmatched junction bases: 3.

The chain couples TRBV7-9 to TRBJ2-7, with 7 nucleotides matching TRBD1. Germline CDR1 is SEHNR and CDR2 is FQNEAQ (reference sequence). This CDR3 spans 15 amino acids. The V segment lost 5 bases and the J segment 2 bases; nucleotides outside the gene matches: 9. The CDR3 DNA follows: TGTGCCAGCAGCGGCCGGACAGGTATGACCTACGAGCAGTACTTC. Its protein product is CASSGRTGMTYEQYF.

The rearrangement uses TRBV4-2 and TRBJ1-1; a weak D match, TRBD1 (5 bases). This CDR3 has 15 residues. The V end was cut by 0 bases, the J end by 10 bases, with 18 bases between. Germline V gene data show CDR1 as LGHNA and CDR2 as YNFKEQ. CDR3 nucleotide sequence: TGTGCCAGCAGCCAAGATCGGGGTCTGGGGGGAGTAGCTTTCTTT. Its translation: CASSQDRGLGGVAFF.

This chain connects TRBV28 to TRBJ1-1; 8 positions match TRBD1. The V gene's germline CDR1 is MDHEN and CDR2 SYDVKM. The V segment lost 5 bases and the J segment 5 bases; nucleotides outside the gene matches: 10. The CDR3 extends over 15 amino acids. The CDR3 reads CASSVLGQGRTEAFF. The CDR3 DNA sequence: TGTGCCAGCAGTGTCCTAGGACAGGGTCGGACTGAAGCTTTCTTT.

This chain's CDR3 is CASSPATGVQPQHF. Here the CDR3 DNA reads TGTGCCAGCAGTCCCGCGACAGGGGTTCAGCCCCAGCATTTT. The gene calls are TRBV28 and TRBJ1-5; 8 bases are a match to TRBD1. CDR1 is MDHEN, CDR2 SYDVKM, per germline. V lost 5 bases and J lost 6; bases outside the gene matches: 6. The CDR3 totals 14 residues.

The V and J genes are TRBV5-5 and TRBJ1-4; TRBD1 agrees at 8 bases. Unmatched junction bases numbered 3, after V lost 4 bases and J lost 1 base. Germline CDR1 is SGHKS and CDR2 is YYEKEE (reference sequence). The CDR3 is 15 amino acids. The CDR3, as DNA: TGTGCCAGCAGCCTAGGACAGGGAACTAATGAAAAACTGTTTTTT. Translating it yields CASSLGQGTNEKLFF.

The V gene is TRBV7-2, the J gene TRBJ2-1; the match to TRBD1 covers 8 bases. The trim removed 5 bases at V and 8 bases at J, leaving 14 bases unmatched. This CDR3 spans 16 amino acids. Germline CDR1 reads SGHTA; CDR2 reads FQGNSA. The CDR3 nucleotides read TGTGCCAGCAGCCCGAAGTGGACAGGGTTTAACTATGAGCAGTTCTTC. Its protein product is CASSPKWTGFNYEQFF.

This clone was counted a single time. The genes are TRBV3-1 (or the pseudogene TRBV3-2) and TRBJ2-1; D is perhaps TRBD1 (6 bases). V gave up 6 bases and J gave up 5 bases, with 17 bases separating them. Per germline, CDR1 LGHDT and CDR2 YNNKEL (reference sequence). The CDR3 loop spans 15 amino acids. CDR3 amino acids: CASRLSRGVNNEQFF. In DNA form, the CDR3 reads TGTGCCAGCAGACTGAGCAGGGGTGTAAACAATGAGCAGTTCTTC.

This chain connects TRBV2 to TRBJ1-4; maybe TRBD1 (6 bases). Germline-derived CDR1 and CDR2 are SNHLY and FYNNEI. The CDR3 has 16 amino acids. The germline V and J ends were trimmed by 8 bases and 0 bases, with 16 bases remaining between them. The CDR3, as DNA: TGTGCCAGCTTGGGGGCGGGCGGAACAACTAATGAAAAACTGTTTTTT. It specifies CASLGAGGTTNEKLFF.

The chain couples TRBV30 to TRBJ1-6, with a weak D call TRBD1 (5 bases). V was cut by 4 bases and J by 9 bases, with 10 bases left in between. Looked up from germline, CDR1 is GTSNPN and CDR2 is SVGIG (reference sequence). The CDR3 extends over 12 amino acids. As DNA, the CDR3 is TGTGCCTGGACGGGGGAGAGTTCACCCCTCCACTTT. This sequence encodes CAWTGESSPLHF.

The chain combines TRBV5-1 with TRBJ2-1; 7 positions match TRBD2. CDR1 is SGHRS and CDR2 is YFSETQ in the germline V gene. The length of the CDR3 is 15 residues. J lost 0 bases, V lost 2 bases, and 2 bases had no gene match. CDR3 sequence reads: CASSFGGSSYNEQFF. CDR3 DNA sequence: TGCGCCAGCAGCTTCGGCGGGAGCTCCTACAATGAGCAGTTCTTC.

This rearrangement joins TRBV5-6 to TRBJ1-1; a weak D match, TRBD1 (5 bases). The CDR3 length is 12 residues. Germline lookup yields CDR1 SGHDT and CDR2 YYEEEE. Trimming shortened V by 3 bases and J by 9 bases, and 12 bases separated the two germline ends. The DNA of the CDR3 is TGTGCCAGCAGCTCAACAGGAAAACAAGCTTTCTTT. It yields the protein CASSSTGKQAFF.

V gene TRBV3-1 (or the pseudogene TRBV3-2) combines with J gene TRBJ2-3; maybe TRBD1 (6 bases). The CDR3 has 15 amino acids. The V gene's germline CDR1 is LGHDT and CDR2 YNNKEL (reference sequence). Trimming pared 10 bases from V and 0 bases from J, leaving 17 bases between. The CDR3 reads CATKLMGASTDTQYF. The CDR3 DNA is TGTGCCACCAAGCTCATGGGGGCTAGCACAGATACGCAGTATTTT.

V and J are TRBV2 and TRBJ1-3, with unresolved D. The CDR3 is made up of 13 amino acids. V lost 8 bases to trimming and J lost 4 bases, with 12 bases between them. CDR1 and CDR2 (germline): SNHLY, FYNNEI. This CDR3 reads CASYGGSGNTIYF. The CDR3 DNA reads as TGTGCCAGCTATGGCGGCAGCGGAAACACCATATATTTT.

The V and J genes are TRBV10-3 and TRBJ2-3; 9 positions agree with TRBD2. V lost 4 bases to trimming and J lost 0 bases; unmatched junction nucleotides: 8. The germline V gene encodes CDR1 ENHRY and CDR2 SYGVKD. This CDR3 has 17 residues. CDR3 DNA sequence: TGTGCCATCAGTGCACTTAGCGGGGGAGCTAGCACAGATACGCAGTATTTT. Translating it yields CAISALSGGASTDTQYF.

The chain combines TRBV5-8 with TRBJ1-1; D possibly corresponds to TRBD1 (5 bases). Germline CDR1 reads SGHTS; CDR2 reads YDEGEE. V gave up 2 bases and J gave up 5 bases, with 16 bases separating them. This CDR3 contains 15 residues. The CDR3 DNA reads TGTGCCAGCAGCTTAGCAGACCGGAGGGGAACTGAAGCTTTCTTT. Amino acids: CASSLADRRGTEAFF.

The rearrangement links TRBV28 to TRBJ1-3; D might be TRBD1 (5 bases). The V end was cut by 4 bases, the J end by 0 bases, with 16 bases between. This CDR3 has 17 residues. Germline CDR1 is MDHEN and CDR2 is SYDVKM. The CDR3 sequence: CASSSGARSNSGNTIYF. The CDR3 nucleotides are TGTGCCAGCAGTTCTGGGGCACGGTCGAACTCTGGAAACACCATATATTTT.

The CDR3 is CASSEFSSGSTGELFF. The CDR3 DNA follows: TGTGCCAGCAGCGAATTTTCCTCGGGTTCCACCGGGGAGCTGTTTTTT. The chain joins TRBV7-3 to TRBJ2-2; D unclear. Trimming shortened V by 5 bases and J by 4 bases, and 17 bases separated the two germline ends. The V gene's germline CDR1 is SGHTA and CDR2 FQGTGA. The CDR3 contains 16 residues.